This TCR beta chain was sequenced in a study of cytomegalovirus exposure and HLA in healthy donors. Regarding the study as a whole: The records held CMV serostatus as the only immune exposure information.

V was pared by 7 bases and J by 8 bases, with 14 bases between. The germline V gene has CDR1 MNHNS and CDR2 SASEGT. The CDR3 loop spans 13 amino acids. About this clone itself: Its specificity is unknown.

13 Jbeta primers and 60 Vbeta primers were used for the PCR. Clones were read by immunoSEQ multiplex PCR, and TCRdb kept only the in-frame ones, dropping some. Of about 200,000 clones listed, roughly 79% were seen once; the top ten hold under 2%. The rearrangement uses TRBV6-1 and TRBJ1-4, with D uncertain. The specimen was PBMCs. The TCR sequence derives from a man between 25 and 39 years old in good health and CMV-seronegative. The CDR3 protein is CASIKQVGEKLFF. The CDR3 nucleotides are TGTGCCAGCATCAAGCAGGTGGGCGAAAAACTGTTTTTT.